The 4 T cell receptor beta chains below all came from one sample that was sequenced in a study of a mutant IDH1 vaccine in newly diagnosed glioma. The time point here: week 5, during vaccination. A 20-mer mutant IDH1 peptide at 300 ug was injected subcutaneously with topical imiquimod. Generated by immunoSEQ multiplex PCR, the TCRdb table keeps only in-frame clones and is missing some. Among approximately 24,000 clones listed, about three quarters were seen once. The antigens these receptors bind are not known. The source was PBMCs, collected from a glioma patient whose treatment included an IDH1 peptide vaccine. The receptors come from a man in his forties or fifties with glioma.

This clone has more than one count but fewer than ten. This chain joins TRBV11-2 and TRBJ1-1; tentative D call: TRBD1 (6 bases). The V gene's germline CDR1 is SGHAT and CDR2 FQNNGV. V gave up 8 bases and J gave up 12 bases, with 16 bases separating them. The length of the CDR3 is 11 residues. The CDR3 protein is CASSETGSSFF. For the CDR3, the DNA is TGTGCCAGCTCCGAAACAGGGAGTTCTTTCTTT.

Concerning this clone: This sample includes further DNA sequences coding for the same CDR3. The chain recombines TRBV15 with TRBJ1-2; D is possibly TRBD1 (5 bases). The germline V gene encodes CDR1 LNHNV and CDR2 YYDKDF (reference sequence). The CDR3 sequence is 13 residues long. The V and J ends lost 0 bases and 6 bases respectively, with 8 bases between them. The chain's CDR3 is CATSREEGDGYTF. The CDR3 DNA is TGTGCCACCAGCAGAGAGGAAGGGGATGGCTACACCTTC.

J is TRBJ1-4 and V is TRBV7-8, with D maybe TRBD1 (6 bases). V was cut by 8 bases and J by 2 bases, with 9 bases left in between. CDR3 size: 13 residues. Germline CDR1 reads SGHVS; CDR2 reads FQNEAQ. The CDR3 is CASQGNTNEKLFF. Here the CDR3 DNA reads TGTGCCAGCCAGGGGAACACTAATGAAAAACTGTTTTTT.

The V and J genes are TRBV7-8 and TRBJ1-1; 8 positions match TRBD1. The ends lost 7 bases at V and 6 bases at J; junction bases unmatched: 10. The CDR3 loop spans 14 amino acids. CDR1 SGHVS and CDR2 FQNEAQ come from the germline V gene. CDR3 in DNA: TGTGCCAGCACCTCCGGACAGGGTGGCGCTGAAGCTTTCTTT. Protein sequence: CASTSGQGGAEAFF.